This T cell receptor (beta chain) appears in the sequencing data of a study of persistence of HIV-infected CD4 T cells. About the research overall: Blood samples, up to 180 mL, came from multiple time points, except two leukapheresis donors sampled once. Study observations and caveats: TCRbeta richness was lower in CMV- and Gag-responding cells than in anti-CD3/anti-CD28-responding cells.

The CDR3 sequence is 15 residues long. Trimming removed 4 bases from V and 5 bases from J; junction bases left unmatched: 8. Germline CDR1 reads LGHDT; CDR2 reads YNNKEL (reference sequence). Concerning this clone itself: The antigen is undetermined.

Cells were stimulated with CMV-infected fibroblast lysates at about 9.4 ug/mL. CD40L-negative CD69-negative CD45RO-high memory CD4+ T cells were sorted as populations depleted of antigen-responding cells. Stimulated PBMCs had first been depleted of CD8+ T cells. CD8-depleted PBMCs were stimulated 18 hours with anti-CD28/CD49d costimulation, CD40-blocking antibody and enfuvirtide. The immunoSEQ assay was version 4, run in survey mode. Assay: immunoSEQ multiplex PCR; the TCRdb copy retains only in-frame clones and omits some. The table records more than 30,000 clones, approximately 80% of them present only once.

The input for sequencing was CD4+ T cells sorted from PBMCs after roughly 18-hour stimulation, taken from a patient who received antiretroviral therapy. The receptor was isolated from an adult man with HIV who was CMV-seropositive. This rearrangement joins TRBV3-1 (or the pseudogene TRBV3-2) to TRBJ1-1; 9 bases match TRBD1. In DNA form, the CDR3 reads TGTGCCAGCAGCCCATATGGACAGGGGAGGACTGAAGCTTTCTTT. Protein product: CASSPYGQGRTEAFF.